This T cell receptor beta chain is drawn from a study of T cell responses to AZD1222 COVID-19 vaccine. The V gene lost 1 base and the J gene lost 1 base, with 10 bases spanning the gap. The germline V gene has CDR1 SEHNR and CDR2 FQNEAQ (reference sequence). The CDR3 covers 15 residues. Of note for this clone: Its antigen is unknown.

Overall study findings and caveats: With dominance at 160-218 and 743-854, vaccine-associated CD4 TCRs spanned spike. Two AZD1222 administrations were followed by greater Spike-specific TCR breadth and depth. Researchers took repertoire samples only after the peak T cell response had come.

Sequencing was performed with immunoSEQ multiplex PCR; in TCRdb, only in-frame clones are kept and a portion is missing. The table records 150,000 or so clones, approximately 90% of them present only once. Sequences were derived from peripheral blood, sampled on day 0 of AZD1222 vaccination. The chain recombines TRBV7-9 with TRBJ1-1; D ambiguous. The source is an adult in good health. CDR3 region: CASSLVEGSNTEAFF. CDR3 bases: TGTGCCAGCAGCTTAGTAGAAGGATCGAACACTGAAGCTTTCTTT.